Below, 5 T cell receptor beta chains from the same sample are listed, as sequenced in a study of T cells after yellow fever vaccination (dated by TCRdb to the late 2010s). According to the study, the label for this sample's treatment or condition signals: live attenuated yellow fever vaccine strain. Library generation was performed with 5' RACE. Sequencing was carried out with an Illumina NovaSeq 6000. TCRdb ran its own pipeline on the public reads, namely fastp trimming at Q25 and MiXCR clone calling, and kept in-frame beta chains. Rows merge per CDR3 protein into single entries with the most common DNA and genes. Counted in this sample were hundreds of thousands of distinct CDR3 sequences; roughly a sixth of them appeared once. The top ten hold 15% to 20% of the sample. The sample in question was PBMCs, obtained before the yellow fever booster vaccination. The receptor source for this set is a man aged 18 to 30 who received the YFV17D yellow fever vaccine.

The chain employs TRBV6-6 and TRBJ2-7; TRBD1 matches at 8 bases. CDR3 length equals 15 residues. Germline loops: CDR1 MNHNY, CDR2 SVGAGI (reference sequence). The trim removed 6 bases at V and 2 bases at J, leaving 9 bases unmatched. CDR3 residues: CASRLGTGGTYEQYF. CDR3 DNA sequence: TGTGCCAGCAGACTCGGGACAGGAGGCACCTACGAGCAGTACTTC.

The chain's CDR3 is CASSWGVGETQYF. DNA for the CDR3: TGTGCCAGCAGCTGGGGAGTAGGAGAGACCCAGTACTTC. The chain uses TRBV12-3 or TRBV12-4 and TRBJ2-5; a possible D gene is TRBD2 (5 bases). The CDR3 length is 13 residues. Deletions cut 6 bases from V and 4 bases from J, with 12 bases between.

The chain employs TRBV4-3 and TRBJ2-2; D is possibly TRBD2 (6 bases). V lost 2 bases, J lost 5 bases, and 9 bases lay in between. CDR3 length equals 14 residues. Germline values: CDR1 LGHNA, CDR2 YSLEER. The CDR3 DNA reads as TGCGCCAGCAGCCAACTCGGGACTACCGGGGAGCTGTTTTTT. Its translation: CASSQLGTTGELFF.

CDR3 loop: CASSADRKETQYF. CDR3 DNA: TGTGCCAGCAGTGCGGACAGAAAAGAGACCCAGTACTTC. The chain recombines TRBV2 with TRBJ2-5; D possibly corresponds to TRBD1 (6 bases). The CDR3 spans 13 residues. Germline loops: CDR1 SNHLY, CDR2 FYNNEI. V lost 4 bases to trimming and J lost 3 bases, with 9 bases between them.

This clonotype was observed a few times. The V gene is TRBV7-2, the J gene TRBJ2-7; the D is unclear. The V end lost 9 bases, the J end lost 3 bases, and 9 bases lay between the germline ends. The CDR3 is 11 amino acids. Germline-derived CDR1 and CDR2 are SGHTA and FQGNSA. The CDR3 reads CARKDLYEQYF. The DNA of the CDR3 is TGTGCCAGGAAGGACCTCTACGAGCAGTACTTC.